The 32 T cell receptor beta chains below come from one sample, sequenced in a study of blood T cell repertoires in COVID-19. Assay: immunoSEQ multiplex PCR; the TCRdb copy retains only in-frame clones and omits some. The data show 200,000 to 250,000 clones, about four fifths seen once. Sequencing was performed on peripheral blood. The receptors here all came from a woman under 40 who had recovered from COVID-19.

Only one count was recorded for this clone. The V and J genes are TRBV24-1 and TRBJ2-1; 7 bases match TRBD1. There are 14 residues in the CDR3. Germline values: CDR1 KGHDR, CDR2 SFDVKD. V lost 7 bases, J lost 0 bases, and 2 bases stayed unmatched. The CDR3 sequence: CATRAGGSYNEQFF. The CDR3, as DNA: TGTGCCACCAGGGCAGGGGGCTCCTACAATGAGCAGTTCTTC.

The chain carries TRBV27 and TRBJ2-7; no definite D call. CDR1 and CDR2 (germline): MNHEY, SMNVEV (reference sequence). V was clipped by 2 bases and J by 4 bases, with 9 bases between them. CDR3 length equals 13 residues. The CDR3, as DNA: TGTGCCAGCAGTTTAAGGAGAGCTTACGAGCAGTACTTC. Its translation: CASSLRRAYEQYF.

The CDR3 protein is CASSLSTGRDTEAFF. DNA for the CDR3: TGTGCCAGCAGTTTATCAACAGGGAGGGACACTGAAGCTTTCTTT. The chain joins TRBV28 to TRBJ1-1; D may be TRBD1 (6 bases). V was pared by 1 base and J by 3 bases, with 12 bases between. This CDR3 region has 15 residues. CDR1 MDHEN and CDR2 SYDVKM come from the germline V gene. Full variable domain (missing parts from reference TRBV28 and TRBJ1-1): DVKVTQSSRYLVKRTGEKVFLECVQDMDHENMFWYRQDPGLGLRLIYFSYDVKMKEKGDIPEGYSVSREKKERFSLILESASTNQTSMYLCASSLSTGRDTEAFFGQGTRLTVV.

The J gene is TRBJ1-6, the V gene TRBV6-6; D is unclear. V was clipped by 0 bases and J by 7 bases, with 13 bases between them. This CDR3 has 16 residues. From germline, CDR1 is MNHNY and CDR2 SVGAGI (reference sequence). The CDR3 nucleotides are TGTGCCAGCAGTTACTCGACGGGTGTCTGGAATTCACCCCTCCACTTT. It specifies CASSYSTGVWNSPLHF.

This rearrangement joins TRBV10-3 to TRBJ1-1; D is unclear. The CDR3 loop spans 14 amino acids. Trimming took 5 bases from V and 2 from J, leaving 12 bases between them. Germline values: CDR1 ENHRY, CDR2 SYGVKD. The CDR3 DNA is TGTGCCATCAGTTACACCGGGAGCAACACTGAAGCTTTCTTT. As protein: CAISYTGSNTEAFF.

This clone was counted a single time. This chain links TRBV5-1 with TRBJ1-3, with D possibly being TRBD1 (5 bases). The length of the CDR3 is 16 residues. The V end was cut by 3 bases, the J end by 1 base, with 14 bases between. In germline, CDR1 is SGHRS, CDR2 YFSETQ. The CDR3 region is CASSSDSLASGNTIYF. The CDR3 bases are TGCGCCAGCAGCTCTGACAGTCTCGCGTCTGGAAACACCATATATTTT.

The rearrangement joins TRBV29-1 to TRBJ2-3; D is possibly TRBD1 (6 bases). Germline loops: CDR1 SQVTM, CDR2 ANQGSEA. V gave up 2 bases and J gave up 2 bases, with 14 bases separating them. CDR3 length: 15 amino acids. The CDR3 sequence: CSVEMGTRSTDTQYF. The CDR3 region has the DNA TGCAGCGTTGAAATGGGGACACGATCCACAGATACGCAGTATTTT.

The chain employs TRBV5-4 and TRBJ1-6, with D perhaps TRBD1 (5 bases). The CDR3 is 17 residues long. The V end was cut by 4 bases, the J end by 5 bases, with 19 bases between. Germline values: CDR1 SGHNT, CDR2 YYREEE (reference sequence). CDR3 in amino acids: CASSHILLGVHNSPLHF. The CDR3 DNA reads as TGTGCCAGCAGCCATATTCTTTTAGGGGTCCATAATTCACCCCTCCACTTT. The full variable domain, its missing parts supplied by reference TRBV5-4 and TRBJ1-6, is ETGVTQSPTHLIKTRGQQVTLRCSSQSGHNTVSWYQQALGQGPQFIFQYYREEENGRGNFPPRFSGLQFPNYSSELNVNALELDDSALYLCASSHILLGVHNSPLHFGNGTRLTVT.

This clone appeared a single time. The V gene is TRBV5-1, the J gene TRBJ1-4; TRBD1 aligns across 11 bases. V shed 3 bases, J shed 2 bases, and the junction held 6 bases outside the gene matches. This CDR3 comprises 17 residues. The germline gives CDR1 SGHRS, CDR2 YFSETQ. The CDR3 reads CASSSTGTGGTNEKLFF. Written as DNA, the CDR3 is TGCGCCAGCAGCTCCACCGGGACAGGGGGGACTAATGAAAAACTGTTTTTT.

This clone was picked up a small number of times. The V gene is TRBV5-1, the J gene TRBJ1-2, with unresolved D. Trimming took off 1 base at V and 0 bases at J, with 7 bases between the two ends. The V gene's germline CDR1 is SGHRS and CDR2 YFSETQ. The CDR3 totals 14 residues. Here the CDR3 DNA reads TGCGCCAGCAGCTTGATGAGCGCTAACTATGGCTACACCTTC. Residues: CASSLMSANYGYTF.

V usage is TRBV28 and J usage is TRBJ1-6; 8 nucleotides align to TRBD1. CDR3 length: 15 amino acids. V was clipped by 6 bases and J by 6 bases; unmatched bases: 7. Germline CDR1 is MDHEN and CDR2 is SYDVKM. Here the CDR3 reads CASSPGTGFNSPLHF. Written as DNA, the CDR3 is TGTGCCAGCAGCCCCGGGACAGGCTTTAATTCACCCCTCCACTTT.

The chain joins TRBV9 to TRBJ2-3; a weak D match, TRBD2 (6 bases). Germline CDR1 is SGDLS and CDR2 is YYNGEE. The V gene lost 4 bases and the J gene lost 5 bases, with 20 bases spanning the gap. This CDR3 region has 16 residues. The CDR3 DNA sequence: TGTGCCAGCAGCCCACCCCCCGGACTAAGTAAAGATACGCAGTATTTT. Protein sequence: CASSPPPGLSKDTQYF. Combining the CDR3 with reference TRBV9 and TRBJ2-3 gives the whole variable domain DSGVTQTPKHLITATGQRVTLRCSPRSGDLSVYWYQQSLDQGLQFLIQYYNGEERAKGNILERFSAQQFPDLHSELNLSSLELGDSALYFCASSPPPGLSKDTQYFGPGTRLTVL.

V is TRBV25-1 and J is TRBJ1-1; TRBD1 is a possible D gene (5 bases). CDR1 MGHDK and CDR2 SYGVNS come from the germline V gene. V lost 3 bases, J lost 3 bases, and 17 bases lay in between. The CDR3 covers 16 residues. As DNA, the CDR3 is TGTGCCAGCAGTGATCAGGGAGGTCGAGAGGACACTGAAGCTTTCTTT. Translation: CASSDQGGREDTEAFF.

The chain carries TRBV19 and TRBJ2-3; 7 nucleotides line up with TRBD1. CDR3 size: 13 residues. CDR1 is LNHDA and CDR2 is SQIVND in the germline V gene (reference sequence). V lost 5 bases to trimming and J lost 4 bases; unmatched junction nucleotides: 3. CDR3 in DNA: TGTGCCAGTAGTCTCGGGACAGCAGATACGCAGTATTTT. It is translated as CASSLGTADTQYF.

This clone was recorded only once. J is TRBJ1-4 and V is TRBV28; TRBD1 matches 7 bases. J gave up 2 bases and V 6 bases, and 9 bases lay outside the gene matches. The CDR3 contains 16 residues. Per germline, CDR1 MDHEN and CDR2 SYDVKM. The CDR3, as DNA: TGTGCCAGCAGGTCCACAGGGGTCTATACTAATGAAAAACTGTTTTTT. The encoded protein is CASRSTGVYTNEKLFF.

CDR3 in amino acids: CASSETRQGQTQYF. CDR3 DNA sequence: TGTGCCAGCAGTGAGACAAGACAGGGGCAGACCCAGTACTTC. V and J are TRBV6-1 and TRBJ2-5; the match to TRBD1 covers 8 bases. CDR1 MNHNS and CDR2 SASEGT come from the germline V gene. The CDR3 runs to 14 residues. After removal of 3 bases from V and 6 bases from J, the junction contained 6 bases not matched to a gene.

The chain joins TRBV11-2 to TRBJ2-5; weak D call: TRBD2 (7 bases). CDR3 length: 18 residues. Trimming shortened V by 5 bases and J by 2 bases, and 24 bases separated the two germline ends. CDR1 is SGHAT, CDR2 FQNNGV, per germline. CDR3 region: CASSPGNSGGHRQETQYF. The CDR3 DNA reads TGTGCCAGCAGCCCGGGTAATTCGGGGGGCCATCGGCAAGAGACCCAGTACTTC.

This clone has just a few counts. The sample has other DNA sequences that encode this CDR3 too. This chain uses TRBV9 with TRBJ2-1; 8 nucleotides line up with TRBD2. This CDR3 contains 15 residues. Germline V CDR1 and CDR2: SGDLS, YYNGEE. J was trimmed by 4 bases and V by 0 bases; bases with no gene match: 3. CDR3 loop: CASSVVASGYNEQFF. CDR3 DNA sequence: TGTGCCAGCAGCGTAGTGGCTAGCGGGTACAATGAGCAGTTCTTC.

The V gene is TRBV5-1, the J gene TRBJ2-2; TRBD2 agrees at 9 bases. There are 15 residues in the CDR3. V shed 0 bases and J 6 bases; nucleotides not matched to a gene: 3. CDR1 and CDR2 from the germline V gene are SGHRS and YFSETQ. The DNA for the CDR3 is TGCGCCAGCAGCTTGGCGCTAGCGGGGTCCGGGGAGCTGTTTTTT. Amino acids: CASSLALAGSGELFF. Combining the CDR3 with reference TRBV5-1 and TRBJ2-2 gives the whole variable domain KAGVTQTPRYLIKTRGQQVTLSCSPISGHRSVSWYQQTPGQGLQFLFEYFSETQRNKGNFPGRFSGRQFSNSRSEMNVSTLELGDSALYLCASSLALAGSGELFFGEGSRLTVL.

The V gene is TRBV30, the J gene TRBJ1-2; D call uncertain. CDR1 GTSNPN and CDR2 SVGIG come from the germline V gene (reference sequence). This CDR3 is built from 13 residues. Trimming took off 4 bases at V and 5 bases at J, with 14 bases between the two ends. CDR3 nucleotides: TGTGCCTGGACTTCGGACTCTTCATATGGCTACACCTTC. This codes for CAWTSDSSYGYTF.

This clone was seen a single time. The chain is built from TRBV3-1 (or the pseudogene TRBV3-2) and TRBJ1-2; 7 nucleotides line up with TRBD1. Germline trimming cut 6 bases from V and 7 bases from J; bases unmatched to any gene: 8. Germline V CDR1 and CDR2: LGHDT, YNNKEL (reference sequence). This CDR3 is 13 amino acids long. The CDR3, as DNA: TGTGCCAGCAGTGACAGGGACGGGGCTGGCTACACCTTC. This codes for CASSDRDGAGYTF.

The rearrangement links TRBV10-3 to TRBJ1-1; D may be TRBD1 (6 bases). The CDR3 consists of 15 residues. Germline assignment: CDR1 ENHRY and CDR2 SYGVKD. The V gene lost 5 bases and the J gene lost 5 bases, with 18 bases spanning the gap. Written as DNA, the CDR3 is TGTGCCATCAGTAGTGGGGACATGGGGGGGACTGAAGCTTTCTTT. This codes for CAISSGDMGGTEAFF.

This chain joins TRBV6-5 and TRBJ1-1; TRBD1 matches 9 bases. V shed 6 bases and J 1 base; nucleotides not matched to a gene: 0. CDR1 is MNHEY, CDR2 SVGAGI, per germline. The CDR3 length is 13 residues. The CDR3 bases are TGTGCCAGCAGGGACAGGGGGAACACTGAAGCTTTCTTT. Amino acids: CASRDRGNTEAFF.

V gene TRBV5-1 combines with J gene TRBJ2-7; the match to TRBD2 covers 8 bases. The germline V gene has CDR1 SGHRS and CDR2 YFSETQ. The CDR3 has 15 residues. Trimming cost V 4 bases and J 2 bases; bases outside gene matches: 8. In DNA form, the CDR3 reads TGCGCCAGCAGCCCCGGACTAGCACCCACCTACGAGCAGTACTTC. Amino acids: CASSPGLAPTYEQYF.

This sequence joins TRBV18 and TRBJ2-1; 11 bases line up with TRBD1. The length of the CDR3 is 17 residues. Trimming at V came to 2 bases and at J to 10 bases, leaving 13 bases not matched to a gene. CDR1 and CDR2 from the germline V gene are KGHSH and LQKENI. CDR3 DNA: TGTGCCAGCTCACCAGTCTCTTGGGACAGGGGGTTTAACGAGCAGTTCTTC. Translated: CASSPVSWDRGFNEQFF.

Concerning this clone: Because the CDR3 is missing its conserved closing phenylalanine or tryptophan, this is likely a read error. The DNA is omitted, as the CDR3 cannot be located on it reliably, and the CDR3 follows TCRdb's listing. CDR3 residues: CASRDPGQLVS. The chain links TRBV7-9 to TRBJ2-7; the table calls TRBD1, which could not be checked here. Germline loops: CDR1 SEHNR, CDR2 FQNEAQ (reference sequence). The CDR3 spans 11 residues, counting both ends.

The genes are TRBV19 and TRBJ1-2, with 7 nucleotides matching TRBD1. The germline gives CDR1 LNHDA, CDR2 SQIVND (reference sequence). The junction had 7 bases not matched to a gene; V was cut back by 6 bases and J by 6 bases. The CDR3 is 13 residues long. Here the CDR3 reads CASSQTGVNGYTF. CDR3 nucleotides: TGTGCCAGTAGCCAAACAGGGGTCAATGGCTACACCTTC. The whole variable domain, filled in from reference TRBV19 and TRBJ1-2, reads DGGITQSPKYLFRKEGQNVTLSCEQNLNHDAMYWYRQDPGQGLRLIYYSQIVNDFQKGDIAEGYSVSREKKESFPLTVTSAQKNPTAFYLCASSQTGVNGYTFGSGTRLTVV.

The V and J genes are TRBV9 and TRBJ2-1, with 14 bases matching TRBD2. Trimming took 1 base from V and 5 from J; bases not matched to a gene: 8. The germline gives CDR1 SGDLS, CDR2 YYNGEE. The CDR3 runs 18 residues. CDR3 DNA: TGTGCCAGCAGCGTACTGGGACTAGCGGGAGTAAAAAACAATGAGCAGTTCTTC. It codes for CASSVLGLAGVKNNEQFF.

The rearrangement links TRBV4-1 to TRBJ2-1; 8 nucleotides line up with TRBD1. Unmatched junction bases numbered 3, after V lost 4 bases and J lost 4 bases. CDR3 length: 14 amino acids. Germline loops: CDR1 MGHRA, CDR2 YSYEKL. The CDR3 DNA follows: TGCGCCAGCAGCCGAGGACAGGGATACAATGAGCAGTTCTTC. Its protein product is CASSRGQGYNEQFF.

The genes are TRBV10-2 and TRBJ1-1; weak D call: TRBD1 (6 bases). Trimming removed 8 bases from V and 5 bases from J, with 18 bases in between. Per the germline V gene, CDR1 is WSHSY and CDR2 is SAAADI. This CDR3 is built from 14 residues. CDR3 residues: CASRIIQGSTEAFF. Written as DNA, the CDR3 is TGCGCCAGCCGAATTATACAGGGATCAACTGAAGCTTTCTTT.

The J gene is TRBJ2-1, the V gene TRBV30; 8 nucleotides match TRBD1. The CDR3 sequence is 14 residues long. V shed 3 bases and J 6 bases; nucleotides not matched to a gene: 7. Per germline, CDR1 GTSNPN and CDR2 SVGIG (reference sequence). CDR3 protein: CAWRGTGQVNEQFF. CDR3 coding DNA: TGTGCCTGGAGAGGGACGGGACAGGTCAATGAGCAGTTCTTC.

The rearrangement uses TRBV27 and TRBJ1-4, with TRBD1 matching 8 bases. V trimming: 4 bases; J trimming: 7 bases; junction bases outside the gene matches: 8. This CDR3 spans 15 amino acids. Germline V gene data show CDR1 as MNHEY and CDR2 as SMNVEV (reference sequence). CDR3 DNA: TGTGCCAGCAGTTCTCCACAGGGGGGACTTGAAAAACTGTTTTTT. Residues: CASSSPQGGLEKLFF.